Below are 25 T cell receptor beta chains sequenced from a single sample in a study of identical twins. TCRdb used MiXCR to reprocess the 5' RACE reads, holding one entry per CDR3 protein. The sample shows some 760,000 distinct CDR3 sequences, about 20% of them seen only once. These data are also associated with another study on T cells expressing NK-cell markers.

What was sequenced was PBMCs. These receptors were obtained from a woman aged 18-29 years in good health.

This clonotype was seen many times. This chain uses TRBV12-3 or TRBV12-4 with TRBJ2-4; the D gene is possibly TRBD2 (5 bases). Between the trimmed V and J ends, which lost 8 bases and 8 bases, there was a span of 10 bases. This CDR3 is 11 amino acids long. The chain's CDR3 is CASGGRDIQYF. In nucleotides, the CDR3 is TGTGCCAGCGGAGGAAGGGACATTCAGTACTTC.

This sequence joins TRBV11-1 and TRBJ2-1; 14 nucleotides line up with TRBD2. The length of the CDR3 is 18 residues. Germline loops: CDR1 SGHAT, CDR2 FQDESV (reference sequence). The trim removed 5 bases at V and 0 bases at J, leaving 6 bases unmatched. The CDR3 region has the DNA TGTGCCAGCAGCATCGGGACTAGCGGGAGCCTCTCCTACAATGAGCAGTTCTTC. Protein: CASSIGTSGSLSYNEQFF.

The rearrangement joins TRBV27 to TRBJ1-2; TRBD1 matches 7 bases. CDR1 and CDR2 (germline): MNHEY, SMNVEV (reference sequence). This CDR3 spans 16 amino acids. The junction had 10 bases not matched to a gene; V was cut back by 5 bases and J by 1 base. The CDR3 DNA reads TGTGCCAGCAGTCTCACACCCGGGACAGTTAACTATGGCTACACCTTC. This encodes CASSLTPGTVNYGYTF.

The chain employs TRBV9 and TRBJ2-2; 8 positions agree with TRBD2. With 5 bases clipped from V and 7 bases from J, the junction kept 10 bases outside the gene matches. The CDR3 has 15 residues. Germline-derived CDR1 and CDR2 are SGDLS and YYNGEE. The CDR3 nucleotides are TGTGCCAGCAGGGCAGGTAGCGGGATTGGCGGGGAGCTGTTTTTT. Its translation: CASRAGSGIGGELFF.

There are a few counts of this clonotype. The chain has TRBV20-1 and TRBJ1-1; 7 positions agree with TRBD1. With 7 bases clipped from V and 5 bases from J, the junction kept 10 bases outside the gene matches. This CDR3 spans 13 amino acids. CDR1 and CDR2 (germline): DFQATT, SNEGSKA (reference sequence). The CDR3 spells CSVWDSYTTEAFF. CDR3 coding DNA: TGCAGTGTATGGGACAGTTATACGACTGAAGCTTTCTTT.

This clonotype was picked up a small number of times. This rearrangement joins TRBV11-3 to TRBJ2-1, with D perhaps matching TRBD1 or TRBD2 (6 bases each). The germline V gene encodes CDR1 SGHNT and CDR2 YENEEA. The CDR3 length is 16 residues. Trimming stripped 5 bases from V and 0 bases from J, with 14 bases between. The CDR3 sequence: CASSRRGGNSYNEQFF. The CDR3 DNA is TGTGCCAGCAGCCGGAGAGGGGGGAACTCCTACAATGAGCAGTTCTTC.

The rearrangement uses TRBV15 and TRBJ1-1; maybe TRBD1 (5 bases). Germline V gene data show CDR1 as LNHNV and CDR2 as YYDKDF (reference sequence). The CDR3 is 14 residues long. V lost 0 bases, J lost 7 bases, and 12 bases lay in between. This chain's CDR3 is CATSRDPRESEAFF. The CDR3 DNA reads TGTGCCACCAGCAGAGATCCCAGGGAAAGTGAAGCTTTCTTT.

The V call is TRBV15, the J call TRBJ1-1, with D uncertain. The V end was cut by 0 bases, the J end by 6 bases, with 8 bases between. From germline, CDR1 is LNHNV and CDR2 YYDKDF (reference sequence). The CDR3 covers 13 residues. CDR3 region: CATSRDFSAEAFF. In nucleotides, the CDR3 is TGTGCCACCAGCAGAGATTTTTCGGCTGAAGCTTTCTTT.

This chain links TRBV7-2 with TRBJ2-7, with 7 bases fitting TRBD1. The CDR3 runs 14 residues. Per the germline V gene, CDR1 is SGHTA and CDR2 is FQGNSA. The V gene end was trimmed by 5 bases and the J gene end by 2 bases; junction bases not matched to a gene: 6. CDR3 coding DNA: TGTGCCAGCAGCCAGACAGGGATCCCCTACGAGCAGTACTTC. It specifies CASSQTGIPYEQYF.

The chain uses TRBV29-1 and TRBJ2-7; 9 bases align to TRBD1. The CDR3 extends over 13 amino acids. Germline V lookup: CDR1 SQVTM, CDR2 ANQGSEA. The trim removed 4 bases at V and 2 bases at J, leaving 3 bases unmatched. CDR3 nucleotides: TGCAGCGTTGTTGGGACAGGGACCTACGAGCAGTACTTC. This sequence encodes CSVVGTGTYEQYF.

This clonotype has a handful of counts. The genes are TRBV12-3 or TRBV12-4 and TRBJ2-7; 11 bases are shared with TRBD2. CDR3 length equals 16 residues. V trimming: 6 bases; J trimming: 1 base; junction bases outside the gene matches: 8. This chain's CDR3 is CASSHGGLAASYEQYF. The CDR3 DNA reads as TGTGCCAGCAGCCACGGGGGACTAGCGGCTTCCTACGAGCAGTACTTC.

In its sample, this clonotype was seen a few times. The rearrangement uses TRBV20-1 and TRBJ2-7, with D tentatively TRBD2 (6 bases). Germline V gene lookup returns CDR1 DFQATT and CDR2 SNEGSKA (reference sequence). The CDR3 consists of 16 residues. V was clipped by 1 base and J by 4 bases, with 20 bases between them. This CDR3 reads CSARGTGAFLRYEQYF. As DNA, the CDR3 is TGCAGTGCTAGAGGGACGGGAGCCTTCTTGAGATACGAGCAGTACTTC.

This clonotype was picked up a small number of times. The chain is built from TRBV7-7 and TRBJ2-4; 8 nucleotides line up with TRBD1. The CDR3 length is 15 residues. Germline V lookup: CDR1 SSHAT, CDR2 FNYEAQ (reference sequence). The CDR3 reads CASPPGQATKNIQYF. The DNA of the CDR3 is TGTGCTAGCCCCCCGGGACAGGCGACTAAAAACATTCAGTACTTC.

A note on this clonotype: A read error is possible here, since a much larger clone lies one base away. The chain links TRBV7-9 to TRBJ1-2; D is perhaps TRBD1 (6 bases). The CDR3 contains 13 residues. Germline V gene sequence: CDR1 SEHNR, CDR2 FQNEAQ (reference sequence). CDR3 loop: CACSLEDREGYTF. CDR3 coding DNA: TGTGCCTGCAGCTTAGAGGACAGAGAAGGCTACACCTTC.

This clonotype was seen many times. The rearrangement links TRBV12-3 or TRBV12-4 to TRBJ2-7; maybe TRBD1 (6 bases). V lost 2 bases and J lost 5, with 13 bases in between. The CDR3 runs 14 residues. CDR3 loop: CASSLQGWKDEQYF. The CDR3 nucleotides are TGTGCCAGCAGTTTACAGGGGTGGAAGGACGAGCAGTACTTC.

This clonotype was recorded at least ten times. V is TRBV20-1 and J is TRBJ1-2, with D perhaps matching TRBD1 (6 bases). From germline, CDR1 is DFQATT and CDR2 SNEGSKA (reference sequence). Trimming stripped 0 bases from V and 8 bases from J, with 16 bases between. The CDR3 covers 14 residues. DNA for the CDR3: TGCAGTGCTAGAGATGGGGGCCAGCCTAAGGGCTACACCTTC. It is translated as CSARDGGQPKGYTF.

This clonotype was seen at least ten times. The rearrangement joins TRBV12-3 or TRBV12-4 to TRBJ2-3; maybe TRBD1 (6 bases). The CDR3 has 13 amino acids. V lost 4 bases to trimming and J lost 6 bases, with 11 bases between them. Written as DNA, the CDR3 is TGTGCCAGCAGTTCGTCAGGGGCGGATACGCAGTATTTT. It translates to CASSSSGADTQYF.

This clonotype was found many times. The CDR3 coding sequence is TGTGCCAGTTCCGCCGGGGCTGGCACAGATACGCAGTATTTT. Encoded protein: CASSAGAGTDTQYF. The gene calls are TRBV12-3 or TRBV12-4 and TRBJ2-3; the D gene could be TRBD1 or TRBD2 (5 bases each). This CDR3 region has 14 residues. V was pared by 9 bases and J by 1 base, with 14 bases between.

This clonotype was counted a few times. The chain links TRBV9 to TRBJ2-1, with D uncertain. Germline V lookup: CDR1 SGDLS, CDR2 YYNGEE. With 0 bases removed from V and 9 bases from J, the gap between germline ends came to 10 bases. The CDR3 runs 13 residues. The CDR3 nucleotides are TGTGCCAGCAGCGTAGCTCTAGGCCTTGAGCAGTTCTTC. Protein: CASSVALGLEQFF. Complete variable domain (other parts from reference TRBV9 and TRBJ2-1): DSGVTQTPKHLITATGQRVTLRCSPRSGDLSVYWYQQSLDQGLQFLIQYYNGEERAKGNILERFSAQQFPDLHSELNLSSLELGDSALYFCASSVALGLEQFFGPGTRLTVL.

This chain connects TRBV12-3 or TRBV12-4 to TRBJ2-6, with TRBD2 matching 7 bases. The CDR3 is 14 residues long. V was pared by 6 bases and J by 1 base, with 0 bases of the junction left unmatched. The CDR3 nucleotides are TGTGCCAGCAGGGGGGGGTCTGGGGCCAACGTCCTGACTTTC. Translation gives CASRGGSGANVLTF.

The V gene is TRBV10-3, the J gene TRBJ2-5; D possibly uses TRBD1 or TRBD2 (7 bases each). The CDR3 extends over 16 amino acids. CDR1 is ENHRY and CDR2 is SYGVKD in the germline V gene. The germline V and J ends were trimmed by 6 bases and 3 bases, with 20 bases remaining between them. In DNA form, the CDR3 reads TGTGCCATCAGGCCCGCGCTGGCAGGGGGGGAAGAGACCCAGTACTTC. Translated: CAIRPALAGGEETQYF.

The chain is built from TRBV20-1 and TRBJ2-3; D tentatively reads TRBD1 or TRBD2 (5 bases each). The CDR3 consists of 12 residues. Trimming left V 6 bases short and J 8 bases short, with 15 bases between. Germline V gives CDR1 DFQATT, CDR2 SNEGSKA (reference sequence). CDR3 loop: CSARDPRGTQYF. The DNA of the CDR3 is TGCAGTGCCAGGGACCCGCGAGGTACGCAGTATTTT.

The J gene is TRBJ2-3, the V gene TRBV20-1, with 7 bases identical to TRBD2. Germline-derived CDR1 and CDR2 are DFQATT and SNEGSKA (reference sequence). The CDR3 has 14 amino acids. V shed 6 bases, J shed 1 base, and the junction held 7 bases outside the gene matches. The CDR3 region has the DNA TGCAGTGCCGCGTCTGCGGGAGGCACAGATACGCAGTATTTT. Amino acids: CSAASAGGTDTQYF.

This clonotype has at least ten counts. The gene calls are TRBV5-6 and TRBJ1-2; D ambiguous. V was pared by 1 base and J by 4 bases, with 5 bases between. The CDR3 contains 12 residues. Germline-derived CDR1 and CDR2 are SGHDT and YYEEEE. The CDR3 protein is CASSLTAYGYTF. DNA of the CDR3: TGTGCCAGCAGCTTGACAGCCTATGGCTACACCTTC.

This sequence joins TRBV5-6 and TRBJ2-2; D gene ambiguous. CDR3 length: 15 residues. Per the germline V gene, CDR1 is SGHDT and CDR2 is YYEEEE. V was pared by 4 bases and J by 8 bases, with 18 bases between. The CDR3 region has the DNA TGTGCCAGCAGCCCACCCGCAGCACCAGGAGGGGAGCTGTTTTTT. Protein: CASSPPAAPGGELFF.